A selection of T cell receptor beta chains follows, all from one sample in a study of beta chain features in type 1 diabetes. TCRdb's copy holds only in-frame clones and misses some; the assay was immunoSEQ multiplex PCR. Here the sample spans approximately 6,100 clones, over 70% being singletons. The material sequenced was Tregs from blood. The receptors shown here come from a man between 18 and 35 years old in good health. Each CDR3 is given with its conserved first and last residue. D genes are given only for firm matches. The size entry is marked missing in some rows and otherwise reads once, few, many or a size class.

j_call d_call clone_size v_call cdr3_aa cdr3_nt
TRBJ1-1 TRBD1 NA TRBV6-5 CASSRRTGLIEAFF TGTGCCAGCAGTAGACGGACAGGGCTTATTGAAGCTTTCTTT
TRBJ2-1 TRBD2 few TRBV11-2 CASSLDLSGGAPYYNEQFF TGTGCCAGCAGCTTAGATCTTAGCGGGGGGGCCCCGTATTACAATGAGCAGTTCTTC
TRBJ2-7 NA once TRBV2 CASSPNYPQYF TGTGCCAGCAGTCCAAACTATCCCCAGTACTTC
TRBJ2-7 NA NA TRBV11-2 CASSLDLGAGFGYEQYF TGTGCCAGCAGCTTAGACCTTGGGGCTGGGTTCGGCTACGAGCAGTACTTC
TRBJ2-1 NA NA TRBV7-9 CASSTRTGRDEQFF TGTGCCAGCAGCACTAGGACAGGGAGGGATGAGCAGTTCTTC
TRBJ2-7 NA NA TRBV10-3 CAIKGQMIYEQYF TGTGCCATCAAAGGACAGATGATTTACGAGCAGTACTTC
TRBJ2-7 NA NA TRBV7-2 CASSPTGYEQYF TGTGCCAGCAGCCCGACGGGCTACGAGCAGTACTTC
TRBJ1-6 NA NA TRBV6-5 CASSYSRGNSPLHF TGTGCCAGCAGTTACTCGCGGGGAAATTCACCCCTCCACTTT
TRBJ2-7 NA NA TRBV18 CASSPNTYEQYF TGTGCCAGCTCACCCAACACCTACGAGCAGTACTTC
TRBJ2-4 NA once TRBV29-1 CSVRPTDLAKNIQYF TGCAGCGTCCGCCCGACAGATCTAGCCAAAAACATTCAGTACTTC
TRBJ1-2 NA NA TRBV20-1 CAESDGYTF TGCGCGGAATCCGATGGCTACACCTTC
TRBJ2-7 NA NA TRBV4-1 CASSQSSRQRPYEQYF TGCGCCAGCAGCCAGTCCTCAAGACAGAGGCCCTACGAGCAGTACTTC
TRBJ1-3 NA few TRBV10-3 CAISDWSSGNTIYF TGTGCCATCAGTGACTGGAGCTCTGGAAACACCATATATTTT
TRBJ2-7 TRBD1 NA TRBV2 CASTRDRVVTYEQYF TGTGCCAGCACCAGGGACAGGGTTGTAACCTACGAGCAGTACTTC
TRBJ1-1 TRBD1 NA TRBV19 CASSIRQGANTEAFF TGTGCCAGTAGTATACGACAGGGAGCGAACACTGAAGCTTTCTTT
TRBJ2-5 TRBD2 NA TRBV29-1 CSVGGLKDLETQYF TGCAGCGTGGGGGGGTTGAAAGATCTGGAGACCCAGTACTTC
TRBJ2-1 TRBD2 NA TRBV6-1 CASSEWVTSGGARYNEQFF TGTGCCAGCAGTGAATGGGTGACTAGCGGGGGGGCGCGGTACAATGAGCAGTTCTTC
TRBJ2-7 NA once TRBV12-2 CASRYRQGVTYEQYF TGTGCAAGTCGCTACCGACAGGGGGTGACCTACGAGCAGTACTTC
TRBJ2-3 NA NA TRBV28 CASSAGTSLNTQYF TGTGCCAGCAGTGCCGGGACATCGCTAAATACGCAGTATTTT
TRBJ2-1 TRBD2 few TRBV4-3 CASSQETSGGLYNEQFF TGCGCCAGCAGCCAAGAAACTAGCGGGGGGTTGTACAATGAGCAGTTCTTC
TRBJ2-1 TRBD1 few TRBV7-9 CASSVDRAVGNEQFF TGTGCCAGCAGCGTAGACAGGGCGGTCGGCAATGAGCAGTTCTTC
TRBJ1-2 NA NA TRBV5-6 CASSLVRRLVPGYTF TGTGCCAGCAGCTTAGTTCGGCGGCTTGTGCCTGGCTACACCTTC